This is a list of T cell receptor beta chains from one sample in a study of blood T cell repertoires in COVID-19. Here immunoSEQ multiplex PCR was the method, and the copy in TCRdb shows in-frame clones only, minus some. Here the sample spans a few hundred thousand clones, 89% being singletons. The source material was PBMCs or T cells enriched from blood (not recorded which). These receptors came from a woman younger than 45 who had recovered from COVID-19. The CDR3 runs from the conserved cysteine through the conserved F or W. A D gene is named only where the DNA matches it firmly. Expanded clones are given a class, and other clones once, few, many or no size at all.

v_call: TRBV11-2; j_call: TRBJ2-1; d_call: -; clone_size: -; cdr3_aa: CASSLGPRGRLSYNEQFF; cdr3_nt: TGTGCCAGCAGCTTAGGCCCCAGGGGACGTCTCTCCTACAATGAGCAGTTCTTC
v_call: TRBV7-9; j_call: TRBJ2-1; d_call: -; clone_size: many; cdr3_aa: CASRRDSQYNEQFF; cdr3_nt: TGTGCCAGCAGGCGGGACTCCCAATACAATGAGCAGTTCTTC
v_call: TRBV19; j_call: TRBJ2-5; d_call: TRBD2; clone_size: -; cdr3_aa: CASSIGPAGGGETQYF; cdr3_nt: TGTGCCAGTAGTATAGGTCCAGCGGGAGGCGGAGAGACCCAGTACTTC
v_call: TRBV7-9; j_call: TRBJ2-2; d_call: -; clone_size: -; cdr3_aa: CASSLPGRELFF; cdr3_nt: TGTGCCAGCAGCTTGCCAGGCAGGGAGCTGTTTTTT
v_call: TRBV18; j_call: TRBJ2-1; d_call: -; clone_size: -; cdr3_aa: CASSPSFGGTDNEQFF; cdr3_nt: TGTGCCAGCTCACCCTCCTTTGGGGGCACCGACAATGAGCAGTTCTTC
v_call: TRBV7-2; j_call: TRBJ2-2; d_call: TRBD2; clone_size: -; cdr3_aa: CASSLRLAGALDGELFF; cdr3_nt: TGTGCCAGCAGCTTGAGACTAGCGGGAGCTCTCGACGGGGAGCTGTTTTTT
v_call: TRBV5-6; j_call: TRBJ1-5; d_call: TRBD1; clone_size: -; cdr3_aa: CASSLGGQGGQPQHF; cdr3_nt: TGTGCCAGCAGCTTGGGGGGACAGGGAGGTCAGCCCCAGCATTTT
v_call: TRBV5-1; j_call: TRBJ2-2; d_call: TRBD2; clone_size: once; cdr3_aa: CASSLATSGNTGELFF; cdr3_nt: TGCGCCAGCAGCTTGGCTACTAGCGGGAACACCGGGGAGCTGTTTTTT
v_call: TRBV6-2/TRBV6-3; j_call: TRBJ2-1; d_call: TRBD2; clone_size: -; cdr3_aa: CASSAPQRERANEQFF; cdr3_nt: TGTGCCAGCAGCGCCCCCCAGCGGGAGAGGGCCAATGAGCAGTTCTTC
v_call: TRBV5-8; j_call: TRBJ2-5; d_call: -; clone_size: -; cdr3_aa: CASSRQVETQYF; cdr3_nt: TGTGCCAGCAGCCGTCAGGTTGAGACCCAGTACTTC
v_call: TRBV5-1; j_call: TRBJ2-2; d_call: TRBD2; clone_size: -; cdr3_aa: CASTEAGTGELFF; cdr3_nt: TGCGCCAGTACGGAAGCGGGGACCGGGGAGCTGTTTTTT
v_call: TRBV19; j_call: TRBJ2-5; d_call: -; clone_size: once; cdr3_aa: CASSITGAVGVETQYF; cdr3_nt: TGTGCCAGTAGTATAACGGGAGCAGTTGGAGTTGAGACCCAGTACTTC
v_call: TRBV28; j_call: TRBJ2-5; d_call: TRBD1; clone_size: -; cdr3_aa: CASGDRLGETQYF; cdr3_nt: TGTGCCAGCGGGGACAGGTTAGGGGAGACCCAGTACTTC
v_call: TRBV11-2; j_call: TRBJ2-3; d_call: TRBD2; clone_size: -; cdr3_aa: CASSVGTSGYTDTQYF; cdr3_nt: TGTGCCAGCAGCGTCGGGACTAGCGGGTACACAGATACGCAGTATTTT
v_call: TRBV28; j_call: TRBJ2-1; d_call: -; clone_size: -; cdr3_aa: CASSPWAEPNEQFF; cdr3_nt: TGTGCCAGCAGCCCCTGGGCAGAGCCGAATGAGCAGTTCTTC
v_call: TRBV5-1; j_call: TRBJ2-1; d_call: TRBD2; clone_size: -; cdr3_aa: CASSLTSGIRQSSYNEQFF; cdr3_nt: TGCGCCAGCAGCTTGACTAGCGGGATTCGGCAGAGCTCCTACAATGAGCAGTTCTTC
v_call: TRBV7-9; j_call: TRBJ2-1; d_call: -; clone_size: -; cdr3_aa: CASKGANEQFF; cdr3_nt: TGTGCCAGCAAAGGGGCCAATGAGCAGTTCTTC
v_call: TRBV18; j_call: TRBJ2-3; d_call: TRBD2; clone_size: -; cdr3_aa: CASSAKRDWTDTQYF; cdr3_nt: TGTGCCAGCTCAGCAAAGCGGGATTGGACAGATACGCAGTATTTT
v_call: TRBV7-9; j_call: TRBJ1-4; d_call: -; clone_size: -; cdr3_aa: CASSFPPGGSANEKLFF; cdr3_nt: TGTGCCAGCAGCTTCCCGCCGGGAGGGTCGGCTAATGAAAAACTGTTTTTT
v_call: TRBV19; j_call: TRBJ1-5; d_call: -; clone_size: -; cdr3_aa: CASSIGGVSQPQHF; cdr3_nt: TGTGCCAGTAGTATAGGGGGGGTGAGTCAGCCCCAGCATTTT
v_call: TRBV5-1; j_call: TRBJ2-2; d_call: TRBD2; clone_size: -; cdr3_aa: CASRLAGNTGELFF; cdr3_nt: TGCGCCAGCAGACTAGCGGGCAACACCGGGGAGCTGTTTTTT
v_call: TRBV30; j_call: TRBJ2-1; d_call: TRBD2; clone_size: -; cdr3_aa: CAGGRGDEQFF; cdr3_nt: TGTGCCGGCGGTCGGGGGGATGAGCAGTTCTTC
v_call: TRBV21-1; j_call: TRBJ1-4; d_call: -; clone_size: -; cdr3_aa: CASSKIRGRFKKLFF; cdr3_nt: TGTGCCAGCAGCAAGATCAGGGGGCGCTTTAAAAAACTGTTTTTT
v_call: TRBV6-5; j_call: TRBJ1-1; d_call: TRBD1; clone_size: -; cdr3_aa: CASSLGGAGTEAFF; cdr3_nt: TGTGCCAGCAGTTTAGGGGGCGCGGGGACTGAAGCTTTCTTT
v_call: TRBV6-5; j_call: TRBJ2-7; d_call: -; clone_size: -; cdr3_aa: CASTRQQNEQYF; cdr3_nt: TGTGCCAGCACCCGACAGCAAAACGAGCAGTACTTC
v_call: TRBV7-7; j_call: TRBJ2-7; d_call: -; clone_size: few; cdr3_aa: CASSFGMGDTYEQYF; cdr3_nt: TGTGCTAGCAGCTTTGGGATGGGGGACACCTACGAGCAGTACTTC
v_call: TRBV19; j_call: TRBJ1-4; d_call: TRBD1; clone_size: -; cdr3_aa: CASTRTGLDEKLFF; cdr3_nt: TGTGCCAGTACCCGGACAGGGTTGGACGAAAAACTGTTTTTT
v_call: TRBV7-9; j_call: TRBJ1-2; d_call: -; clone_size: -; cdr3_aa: CASSFSAGSGGYTF; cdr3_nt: TGTGCCAGCAGCTTCTCAGCCGGGTCTGGTGGCTACACCTTC
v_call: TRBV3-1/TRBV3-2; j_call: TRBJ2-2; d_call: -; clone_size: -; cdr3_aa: CASSQPPSRGSGKRANTGELFF; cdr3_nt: TGTGCCAGCAGCCAACCCCCATCCCGGGGTAGCGGAAAAAGAGCGAACACCGGGGAGCTGTTTTTT
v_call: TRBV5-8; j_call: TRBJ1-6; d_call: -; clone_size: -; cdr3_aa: CASSSGGGRFSPLHF; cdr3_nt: TGTGCCAGCAGCTCCGGGGGGGGACGTTTTTCACCCCTCCACTTT
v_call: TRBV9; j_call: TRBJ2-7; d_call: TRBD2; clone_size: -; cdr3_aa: CASSEAGTSNEQYF; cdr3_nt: TGTGCCAGCAGCGAGGCCGGGACTAGTAACGAGCAGTACTTC
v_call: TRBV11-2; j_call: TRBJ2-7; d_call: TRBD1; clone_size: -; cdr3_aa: CASSLGQGIYEQYF; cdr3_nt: TGTGCCAGCAGCCTCGGACAGGGAATCTACGAGCAGTACTTC
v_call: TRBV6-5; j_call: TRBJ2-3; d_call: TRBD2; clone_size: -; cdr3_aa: CASSYQAGADIDTQYF; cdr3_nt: TGTGCCAGCAGTTACCAGGCGGGAGCCGATATAGATACGCAGTATTTT
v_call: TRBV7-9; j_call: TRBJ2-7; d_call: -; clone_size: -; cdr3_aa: CASSNQRSEQYF; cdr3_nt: TGTGCCAGCAGCAATCAACGGTCAGAGCAGTACTTC
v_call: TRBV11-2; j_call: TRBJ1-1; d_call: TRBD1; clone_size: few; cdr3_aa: CASSLEVRTGGRQPEAFF; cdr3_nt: TGTGCCAGCAGCTTAGAGGTACGTACAGGGGGCCGGCAGCCTGAAGCTTTCTTT
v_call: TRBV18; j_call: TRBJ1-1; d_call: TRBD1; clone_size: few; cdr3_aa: CASSPQGANEAFF; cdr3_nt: TGTGCCAGCTCACCACAGGGGGCGAATGAAGCTTTCTTT
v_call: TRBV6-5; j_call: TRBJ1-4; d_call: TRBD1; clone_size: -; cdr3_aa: CASSPGGTNEKLFF; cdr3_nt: TGTGCCAGCAGTCCAGGGGGGACTAATGAAAAACTGTTTTTT
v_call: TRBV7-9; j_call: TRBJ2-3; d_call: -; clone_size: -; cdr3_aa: CASSIAPQGPDTQYF; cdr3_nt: TGTGCCAGCAGCATAGCCCCCCAGGGTCCAGATACGCAGTATTTT
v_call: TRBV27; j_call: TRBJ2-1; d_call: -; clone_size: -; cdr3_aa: CASRHRSDYNEQFF; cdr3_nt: TGTGCCAGCAGACACAGGAGCGACTACAATGAGCAGTTCTTC
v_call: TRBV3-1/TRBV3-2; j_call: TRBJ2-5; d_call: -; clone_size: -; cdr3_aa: CASSQLLPGVRETQYF; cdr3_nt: TGTGCCAGCAGCCAACTTCTCCCAGGGGTGAGAGAGACCCAGTACTTC
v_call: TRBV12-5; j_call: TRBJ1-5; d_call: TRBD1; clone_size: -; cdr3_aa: CASGSFRTGVGFGQPQHF; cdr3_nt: TGTGCTAGTGGTTCCTTCCGGACAGGAGTAGGGTTCGGGCAGCCCCAGCATTTT
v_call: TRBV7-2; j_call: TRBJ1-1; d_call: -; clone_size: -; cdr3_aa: CASSPGGLNTEAFF; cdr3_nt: TGTGCCAGCAGCCCGGGGGGGCTGAACACTGAAGCTTTCTTT
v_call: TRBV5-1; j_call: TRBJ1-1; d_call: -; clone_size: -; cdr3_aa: CASSASSGQRAFF; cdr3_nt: TGCGCCAGCAGCGCGTCGTCTGGGCAGAGAGCTTTCTTT
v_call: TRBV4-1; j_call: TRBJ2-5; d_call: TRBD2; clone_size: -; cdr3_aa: CASSRLAGVLRETQYF; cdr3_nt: TGCGCCAGCAGCCGACTAGCGGGAGTTTTACGAGAGACCCAGTACTTC
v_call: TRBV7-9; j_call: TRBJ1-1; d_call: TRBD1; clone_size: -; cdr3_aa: CASSSLQGRNTEAFF; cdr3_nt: TGTGCCAGCAGCTCTCTACAGGGGAGGAACACTGAAGCTTTCTTT
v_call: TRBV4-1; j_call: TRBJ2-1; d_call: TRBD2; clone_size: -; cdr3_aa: CASSQEASGTFYEQFF; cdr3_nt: TGCGCCAGCAGCCAAGAAGCCAGCGGGACCTTCTATGAGCAGTTCTTC
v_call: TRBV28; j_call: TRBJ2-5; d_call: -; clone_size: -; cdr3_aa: CASSPHLGSAGKETQYF; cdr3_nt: TGTGCCAGCAGCCCCCATCTGGGTAGCGCTGGCAAAGAGACCCAGTACTTC
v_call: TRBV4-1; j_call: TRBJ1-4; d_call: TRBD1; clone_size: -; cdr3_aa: CASSQDWTGVYSNEKLFF; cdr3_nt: TGCGCCAGCAGCCAAGATTGGACAGGGGTTTACTCTAATGAAAAACTGTTTTTT
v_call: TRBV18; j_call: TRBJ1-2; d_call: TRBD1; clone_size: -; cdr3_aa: CASSPGQGPDSADGYTF; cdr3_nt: TGTGCCAGCTCACCCGGACAGGGACCCGATAGTGCAGACGGCTACACCTTC
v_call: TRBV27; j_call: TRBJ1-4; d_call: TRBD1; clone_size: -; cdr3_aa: CASRQQGEHYEKLFF; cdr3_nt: TGTGCCAGCAGGCAACAGGGGGAGCATTATGAAAAACTGTTTTTT
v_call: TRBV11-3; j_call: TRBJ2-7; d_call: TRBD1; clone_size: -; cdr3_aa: CASSFPGQTSYEQYF; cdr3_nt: TGTGCCAGCAGCTTCCCGGGACAGACGTCCTACGAGCAGTACTTC
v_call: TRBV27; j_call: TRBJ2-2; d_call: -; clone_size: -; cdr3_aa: CASSLFRGENTGELFF; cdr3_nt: TGTGCCAGCAGTTTATTTCGCGGGGAGAACACCGGGGAGCTGTTTTTT
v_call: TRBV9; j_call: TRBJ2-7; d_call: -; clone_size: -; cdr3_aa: CASSVGLSSYEQYF; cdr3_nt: TGTGCCAGCAGCGTAGGACTATCATCCTACGAGCAGTACTTC